This T cell receptor beta chain emerged from a study of graft-versus-host responses after intestinal transplantation. CDR1 and CDR2 from the germline V gene are LGHNA and YNFKEQ. The V segment lost 1 base and the J segment 4 bases; nucleotides outside the gene matches: 6. The CDR3 is made up of 15 amino acids. This clone was detected once. Its antigen is as yet unknown. Intraepithelial lymphocytes and lamina propria lymphocytes were released through processing of graft tissue. Findings and caveats of the study: The recipient marrow held GvH clones, and some of them showed up first in ileum or blood. Graft-donor T cell macrochimerism in patients accompanied high graft-versus-host to host-versus-graft clonal ratios in allografts.

Only in-frame clones appear in the TCRdb table, and some are missing; sequencing was by immunoSEQ multiplex PCR. The sample consists of 5,000 or so clones, about two thirds of them appearing once. This sequence was found in a human patient who received an intestinal transplant, so some T cells may come from the graft donor. The chain joins TRBV4-2 to TRBJ2-7; 8 nucleotides match TRBD2. The input for sequencing was ileum tissue, taken 250 to 280 days after intestinal transplant. In DNA form, the CDR3 reads TGTGCCAGCAGCCAAGTGGTGACTAGCGTATACGAGCAGTACTTC. It codes for CASSQVVTSVYEQYF.